These 19 T cell receptor beta chains were all obtained from the same sample, sequenced in a study of T cells and copy number aberrations in small-cell lung cancer. Sequencing was performed with immunoSEQ multiplex PCR; in TCRdb, only in-frame clones are kept and a portion is missing. The repertoire includes 7,000 or so clones, 65% to 85% of them detected once, and under 10% sits in the top ten. The sample comprised normal tissue next to the tumor. All receptors derive from a woman aged 70-85 years with small cell lung cancer. Some clones in this sample may be carry-over from other donors' samples.

The rearrangement joins TRBV5-1 to TRBJ1-4; no reliable D call. CDR1 SGHRS and CDR2 YFSETQ come from the germline V gene. V lost 3 bases, J lost 14 bases, and 8 bases lay in between. The CDR3 is made up of 10 amino acids. CDR3 amino acids: CASSYLWLFF. The DNA for the CDR3 is TGCGCCAGCAGCTACCTCTGGCTGTTTTTT.

This sequence joins TRBV7-2 and TRBJ1-4; D unresolved. Germline lookup yields CDR1 SGHTA and CDR2 FQGNSA. The CDR3 has 15 residues. V was pared by 0 bases and J by 7 bases, with 12 bases between. The CDR3 sequence: CASSLALGRPEKLFF. The CDR3 DNA sequence: TGTGCCAGCAGCTTAGCCCTCGGGCGCCCTGAAAAACTGTTTTTT.

This chain joins TRBV27 and TRBJ1-4; no clear D. Trimming left V 5 bases short and J 1 base short, with 11 bases between. The CDR3 covers 15 residues. Germline V CDR1 and CDR2: MNHEY, SMNVEV (reference sequence). The DNA of the CDR3 is TGTGCCAGCAGTCCCCACATTGAAACTAATGAAAAACTGTTTTTT. It codes for CASSPHIETNEKLFF.

CDR3 DNA: TGTGCCAGCAGCCGTACAGGGGCGCGGGAGACCCAGTACTTC. It codes for CASSRTGARETQYF. The chain employs TRBV7-2 and TRBJ2-5; TRBD1 aligns across 7 bases. Germline CDR1 reads SGHTA; CDR2 reads FQGNSA. V dropped 5 bases and J dropped 5; count of bases not matched to a gene: 8. The CDR3 loop spans 14 amino acids.

The chain has TRBV5-1 and TRBJ1-1; TRBD1 agrees at 8 bases. Germline assignment: CDR1 SGHRS and CDR2 YFSETQ. The CDR3 is made up of 15 amino acids. V dropped 2 bases and J dropped 4; count of bases not matched to a gene: 7. The CDR3: CASSLGTTGGTEAFF. The CDR3 DNA follows: TGCGCCAGCAGCTTAGGGACTACAGGGGGCACTGAAGCTTTCTTT.

DNA of the CDR3: TGTGCCAGCAGCTTAAGTTTGGTGAGCTCCTACGAGCAGTACTTC. Translated, it gives CASSLSLVSSYEQYF. The chain combines TRBV7-2 with TRBJ2-7; D not certain. This CDR3 has 15 amino acids. V lost 2 bases and J 0 bases, leaving 11 bases between the germline ends. Germline values: CDR1 SGHTA, CDR2 FQGNSA.

The rearrangement uses TRBV6-1 and TRBJ2-7; 7 nucleotides line up with TRBD1. Germline lookup yields CDR1 MNHNS and CDR2 SASEGT. The CDR3 spans 15 residues. Trimming cost V 7 bases and J 6 bases; bases outside gene matches: 15. Written as DNA, the CDR3 is TGTGCCAGCAATCCAACGAGACAGGGTTTGGGCGAGCAGTACTTC. Protein product: CASNPTRQGLGEQYF.

The chain couples TRBV6-6 to TRBJ2-5; TRBD2 matches 12 bases. This CDR3 spans 16 amino acids. Germline loops: CDR1 MNHNY, CDR2 SVGAGI (reference sequence). V gave up 6 bases and J gave up 5 bases; unmatched junction bases: 10. The CDR3 loop reads CASRLRTSGTNETQYF. The CDR3 bases are TGTGCCAGCAGGCTCCGGACTAGCGGGACCAATGAGACCCAGTACTTC.

V gene TRBV4-1 combines with J gene TRBJ1-5, with no clear D. Germline V gene sequence: CDR1 MGHRA, CDR2 YSYEKL. This CDR3 spans 16 amino acids. Trimming took 3 bases from V and 4 from J, leaving 16 bases between them. The CDR3 DNA sequence: TGCGCCAGCAGCCAGGACTGGACTCGCCCAAATCAGCCCCAGCATTTT. As protein: CASSQDWTRPNQPQHF.

The rearrangement joins TRBV2 to TRBJ1-4; 7 bases align to TRBD1. The V and J ends lost 8 bases and 17 bases, in that order; junction bases with no gene match: 17. Germline V gene data show CDR1 as SNHLY and CDR2 as FYNNEI. The CDR3 has 13 residues. This CDR3 reads CASLQPVSGGLFF. In DNA form, the CDR3 reads TGTGCCAGCCTCCAACCCGTTTCAGGGGGTTTATTTTTT.

V usage is TRBV5-6 and J usage is TRBJ2-3, with D maybe TRBD2 (6 bases). The CDR3 is 15 amino acids. Trimming took 4 bases from V and 4 from J, leaving 16 bases between them. Germline CDR1 SGHDT, CDR2 YYEEEE. The DNA of the CDR3 is TGTGCCAGCAGCACGCTGGGCGGGACCGCAGATACGCAGTATTTT. It specifies CASSTLGGTADTQYF.

This clone showed up just a few times. The rearrangement links TRBV19 to TRBJ1-2; D not resolved. Germline V gene sequence: CDR1 LNHDA, CDR2 SQIVND (reference sequence). Trimming removed 2 bases from V and 1 base from J, with 5 bases in between. The CDR3 covers 13 residues. The chain's CDR3 is CASSIYHNYGYTF. CDR3 in DNA: TGTGCCAGTAGTATATACCATAACTATGGCTACACCTTC.

This rearrangement joins TRBV10-3 to TRBJ1-2; D is unresolved. Germline V gives CDR1 ENHRY, CDR2 SYGVKD. V was cut by 0 bases and J by 4 bases, with 12 bases left in between. The CDR3 runs 15 residues. The CDR3 protein is CAISESHQVGYGYTF. The CDR3 region has the DNA TGTGCCATCAGTGAGTCGCACCAGGTGGGCTATGGCTACACCTTC.

The chain is built from TRBV7-2 and TRBJ2-7; unclear D gene. Germline lookup yields CDR1 SGHTA and CDR2 FQGNSA. The length of the CDR3 is 12 residues. The V end was cut by 3 bases, the J end by 0 bases, with 3 bases between. The CDR3 reads CASSFHSYEQYF. CDR3 in DNA: TGTGCCAGCAGCTTCCACTCCTACGAGCAGTACTTC.

The chain recombines TRBV12-5 with TRBJ2-1, with a possible D match to TRBD1 (6 bases). This CDR3 contains 13 residues. Germline V gene data show CDR1 as LGHNT and CDR2 as FRNRAP. V shed 5 bases and J shed 7 bases, with 12 bases lying between them. CDR3 residues: CASGLIGGNEQFF. In DNA, the CDR3 is TGTGCTAGTGGTCTAATAGGGGGAAATGAGCAGTTCTTC.

This chain connects TRBV9 to TRBJ2-2, with a possible D match to TRBD2 (6 bases). The CDR3 has 15 amino acids. CDR1 and CDR2 (germline): SGDLS, YYNGEE. The ends were cut back, 4 bases at V and 2 bases at J, with 12 bases in the middle. The CDR3 sequence is CASSPSDYNTGELFF. The CDR3 DNA reads TGTGCCAGCAGCCCATCGGACTACAACACCGGGGAGCTGTTTTTT. The full variable domain, rest sourced from reference TRBV9 and TRBJ2-2, is DSGVTQTPKHLITATGQRVTLRCSPRSGDLSVYWYQQSLDQGLQFLIQYYNGEERAKGNILERFSAQQFPDLHSELNLSSLELGDSALYFCASSPSDYNTGELFFGEGSRLTVL.

The rearrangement joins TRBV5-1 to TRBJ2-7; D not certain. V lost 0 bases, J lost 6 bases, and 16 bases lay in between. Germline assignment: CDR1 SGHRS and CDR2 YFSETQ. The CDR3 sequence is 15 residues long. The CDR3 DNA sequence: TGCGCCAGCAGCTTGGCCTCGGCTCCCCCCCTCGAGCAGTACTTC. It translates to CASSLASAPPLEQYF.

A few counts support this clone. This chain links TRBV28 with TRBJ2-5; 9 positions match TRBD1. After removal of 4 bases from V and 5 bases from J, the junction contained 5 bases not matched to a gene. CDR3 length: 14 amino acids. Germline assignment: CDR1 MDHEN and CDR2 SYDVKM. The CDR3 is CASSSYRGLETQYF. Written as DNA, the CDR3 is TGTGCCAGCAGTTCCTACAGGGGGCTTGAGACCCAGTACTTC.

This clone was seen a few times. The chain uses TRBV29-1 and TRBJ2-7, with D possibly being TRBD1 or TRBD2 (6 bases each). The CDR3 is 12 residues long. Germline CDR1 SQVTM, CDR2 ANQGSEA. Trimming stripped 5 bases from V and 5 bases from J, with 13 bases between. CDR3: CSVSWGAHEQYF. CDR3 nucleotides: TGCAGCGTTTCGTGGGGGGCCCACGAGCAGTACTTC.